These T cell receptor beta chains were read from a single sample in a study of T cell changes during pregnancy in multiple sclerosis. TCRdb keeps only in-frame clones here, not all; method: immunoSEQ multiplex PCR. This table holds tens of thousands of clones, about 90% found once. Sequences were derived from CD4+ T cells from peripheral blood mononuclear cells, sampled after pregnancy. These receptors originate from a female donor with multiple sclerosis, enrolled in a pregnancy study. Both conserved end residues are part of each CDR3. The order of the fields is J gene, V gene, CDR3 protein.

>TRBJ2-5|TRBV10-3
CAISESGSGVQETQYF
>TRBJ2-1|TRBV27
CASRSGAGGLNEQFF
>TRBJ2-2|TRBV19
CASSIWGVVTGELFF
>TRBJ1-2|TRBV6-5
CASTGGSRGYTF
>TRBJ1-1|TRBV30
CAWRNRPTTEAFF
>TRBJ1-1|TRBV5-8
CASSFSQGWGEAFF
>TRBJ1-2|TRBV6-5
CASSYTGGKGYTF
>TRBJ1-5|TRBV7-9
CASSLGGTVNQPQHF
>TRBJ2-3|TRBV6-1
CASGGQGIADTQYF
>TRBJ2-1|TRBV7-2
CASSLVGTSGSYNEQFF
>TRBJ2-5|TRBV7-2
CASSPVAGQETQYF
>TRBJ1-2|TRBV5-5
CASSFTASINYGYTF
>TRBJ1-1|TRBV28
CASIPRGAEAFF
>TRBJ1-4|TRBV7-2
CASSWARGTNEKLFF
>TRBJ1-5|TRBV7-2
CASSPTQGFNQPQHF
>TRBJ2-5|TRBV10-1
CASSDRAGGETQYF
>TRBJ1-4|TRBV27
CASGARPFEKLFF
>TRBJ2-2|TRBV7-9
CASSPGPGTGVSGELFF
>TRBJ1-4|TRBV2
CASSAIEKLFF
>TRBJ2-2|TRBV5-1
CASSTQGGSFGELFF
>TRBJ2-5|TRBV29-1
CSVETPGKLVTQYF
>TRBJ1-1|TRBV6-1
CASKEPTGKTEAFF
>TRBJ2-1|TRBV6-1
CASRTGGYNEQFF
>TRBJ2-7|TRBV5-1
CASSAPTGQGGEQYF
>TRBJ2-5|TRBV9
CASSVGSLAGARETQYF
>TRBJ2-7|TRBV5-1
CASSLGTGAYEQYF
>TRBJ2-7|TRBV5-6
CASSRTGGYYEQYF
>TRBJ1-2|TRBV6-6
CASSERQGGYGYTF
>TRBJ2-4|TRBV5-5
CASRPAGGAKNIQYF
>TRBJ2-3|TRBV6-4
CASSDSAGTGGADTQYF
>TRBJ1-2|TRBV29-1
CSVDKGGYGYTF